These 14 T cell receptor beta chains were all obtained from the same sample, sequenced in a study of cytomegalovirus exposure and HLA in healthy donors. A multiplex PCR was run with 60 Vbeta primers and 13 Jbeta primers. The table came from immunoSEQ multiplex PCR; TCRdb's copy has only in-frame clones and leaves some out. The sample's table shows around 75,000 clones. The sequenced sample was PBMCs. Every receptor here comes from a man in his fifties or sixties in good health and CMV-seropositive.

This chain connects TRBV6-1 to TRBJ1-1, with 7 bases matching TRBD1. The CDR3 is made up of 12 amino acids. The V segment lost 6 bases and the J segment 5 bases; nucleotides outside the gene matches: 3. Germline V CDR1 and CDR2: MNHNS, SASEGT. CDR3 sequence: CASRTGQTEAFF. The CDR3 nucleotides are TGTGCCAGCAGGACAGGGCAAACTGAAGCTTTCTTT.

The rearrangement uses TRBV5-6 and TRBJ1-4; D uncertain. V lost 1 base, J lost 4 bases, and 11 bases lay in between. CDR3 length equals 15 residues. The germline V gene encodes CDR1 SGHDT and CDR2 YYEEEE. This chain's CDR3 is CASSLLMRSNEKLFF. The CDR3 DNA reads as TGTGCCAGCAGCTTGTTGATGAGGAGTAATGAAAAACTGTTTTTT.

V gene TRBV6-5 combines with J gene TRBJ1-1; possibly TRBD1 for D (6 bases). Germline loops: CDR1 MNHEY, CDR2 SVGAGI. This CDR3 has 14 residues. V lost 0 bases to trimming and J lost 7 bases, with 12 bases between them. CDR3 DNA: TGTGCCAGCAGTTACTCACAGGGTGGGAATGAAGCTTTCTTT. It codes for CASSYSQGGNEAFF.

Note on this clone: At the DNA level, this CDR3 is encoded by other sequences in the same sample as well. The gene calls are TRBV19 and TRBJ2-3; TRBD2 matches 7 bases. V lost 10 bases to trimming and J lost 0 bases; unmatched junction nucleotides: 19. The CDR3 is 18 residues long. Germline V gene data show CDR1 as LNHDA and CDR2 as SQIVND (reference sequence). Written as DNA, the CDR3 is TGTGCCATCAGTAAGTTGGAGGGTCTAGCGGTTAGCACAGATACGCAGTATTTT. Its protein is CAISKLEGLAVSTDTQYF. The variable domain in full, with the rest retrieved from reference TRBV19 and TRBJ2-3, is DGGITQSPKYLFRKEGQNVTLSCEQNLNHDAMYWYRQDPGQGLRLIYYSQIVNDFQKGDIAEGYSVSREKKESFPLTVTSAQKNPTAFYLCAISKLEGLAVSTDTQYFGPGTRLTVL.

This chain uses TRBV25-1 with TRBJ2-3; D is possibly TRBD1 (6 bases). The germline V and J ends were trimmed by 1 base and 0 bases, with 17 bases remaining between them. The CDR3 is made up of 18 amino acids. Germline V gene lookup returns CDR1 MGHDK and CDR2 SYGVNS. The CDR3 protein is CASSELDPARGSTDTQYF. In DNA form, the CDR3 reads TGTGCCAGCAGTGAATTGGACCCGGCTAGGGGGAGCACAGATACGCAGTATTTT.

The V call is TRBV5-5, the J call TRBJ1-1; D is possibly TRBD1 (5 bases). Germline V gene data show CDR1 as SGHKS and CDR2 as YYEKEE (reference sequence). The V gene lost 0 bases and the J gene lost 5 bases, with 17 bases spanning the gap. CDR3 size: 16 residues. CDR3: CASSLGDSFGGTEAFF. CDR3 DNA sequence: TGTGCCAGCAGCTTGGGGGATTCGTTTGGGGGGACTGAAGCTTTCTTT.

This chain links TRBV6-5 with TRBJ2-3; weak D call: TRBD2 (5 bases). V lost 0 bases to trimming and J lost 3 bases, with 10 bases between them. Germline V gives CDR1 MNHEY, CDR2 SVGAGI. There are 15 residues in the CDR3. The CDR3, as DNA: TGTGCCAGCAGTTACTCGGTGGGAGCGACAGATACGCAGTATTTT. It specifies CASSYSVGATDTQYF.

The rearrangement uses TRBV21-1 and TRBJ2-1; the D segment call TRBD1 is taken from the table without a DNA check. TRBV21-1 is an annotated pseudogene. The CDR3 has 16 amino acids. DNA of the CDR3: TGTGCCAGCAGCAAAGAAGTTAGGGACAGGTTCGATGAGCAGTTCTTC. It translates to CASSKEVRDRFDEQFF.

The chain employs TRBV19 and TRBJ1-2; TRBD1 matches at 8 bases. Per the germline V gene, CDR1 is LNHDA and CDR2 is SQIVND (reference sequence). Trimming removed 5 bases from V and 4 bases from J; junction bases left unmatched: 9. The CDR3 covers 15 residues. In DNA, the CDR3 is TGTGCCAGTAGTGAAGGACAGGGCCGACCCTATGGCTACACCTTC. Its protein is CASSEGQGRPYGYTF.

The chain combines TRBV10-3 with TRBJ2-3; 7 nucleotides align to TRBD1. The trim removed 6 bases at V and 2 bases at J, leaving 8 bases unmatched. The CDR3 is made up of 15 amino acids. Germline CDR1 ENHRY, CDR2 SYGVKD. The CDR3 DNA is TGTGCCATCAGCCCCCTGACAGGGATCACAGATACGCAGTATTTT. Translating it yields CAISPLTGITDTQYF.

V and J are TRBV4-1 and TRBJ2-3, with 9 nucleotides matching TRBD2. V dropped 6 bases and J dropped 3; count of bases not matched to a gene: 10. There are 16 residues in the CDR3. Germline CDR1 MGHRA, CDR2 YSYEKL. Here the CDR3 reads CASRLGASGETDTQYF. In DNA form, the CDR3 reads TGCGCCAGCAGGCTGGGGGCTAGCGGGGAGACAGATACGCAGTATTTT.

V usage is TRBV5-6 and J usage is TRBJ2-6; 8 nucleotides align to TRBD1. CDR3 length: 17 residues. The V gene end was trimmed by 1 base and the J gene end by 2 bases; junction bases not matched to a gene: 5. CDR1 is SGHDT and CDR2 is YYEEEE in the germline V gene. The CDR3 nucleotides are TGTGCCAGCAGCTTGTACGGACAGGGACCTGGGGCCAACGTCCTGACTTTC. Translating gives CASSLYGQGPGANVLTF.

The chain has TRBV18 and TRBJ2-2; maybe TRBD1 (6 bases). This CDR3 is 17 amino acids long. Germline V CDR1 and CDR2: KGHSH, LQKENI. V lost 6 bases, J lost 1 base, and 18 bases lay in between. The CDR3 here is CASSVLPGTRNTGELFF. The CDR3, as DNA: TGTGCCAGCTCCGTACTTCCCGGGACAAGGAACACCGGGGAGCTGTTTTTT. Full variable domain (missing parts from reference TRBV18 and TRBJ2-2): NAGVMQNPRHLVRRRGQEARLRCSPMKGHSHVYWYRQLPEEGLKFMVYLQKENIIDESGMPKERFSAEFPKEGPSILRIQQVVRGDSAAYFCASSVLPGTRNTGELFFGEGSRLTVL.

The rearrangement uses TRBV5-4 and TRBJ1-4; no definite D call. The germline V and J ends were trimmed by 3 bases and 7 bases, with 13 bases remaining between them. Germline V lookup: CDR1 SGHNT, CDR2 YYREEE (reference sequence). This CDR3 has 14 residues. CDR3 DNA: TGTGCCAGCAGCTCTCTCCTGACTGGTGAAAAACTGTTTTTT. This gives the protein CASSSLLTGEKLFF. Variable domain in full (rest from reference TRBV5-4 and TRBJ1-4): ETGVTQSPTHLIKTRGQQVTLRCSSQSGHNTVSWYQQALGQGPQFIFQYYREEENGRGNFPPRFSGLQFPNYSSELNVNALELDDSALYLCASSSLLTGEKLFFGSGTQLSVL.